Sequencing of this TCR beta chain was carried out in a study of blood T cell repertoires in COVID-19. Study in general: COVID-19 samples from acute and convalescent phases originated in the United States, Italy and Spain. Sources were T cells, B-cell-depleted T cells, or PBMCs; the material itself was cDNA or gDNA.

Authors' data handling: Reference gene primer amplification gave nucleated cell count estimates. Some clones are missing from TCRdb's copy, which holds only in-frame ones; the method was immunoSEQ multiplex PCR. V and J calls and clone size are those listed in that table; D and trimming were worked out from the DNA. The sample has about 110,000 clones; approximately 80% are singletons. The TCR was taken from a woman between 70 and 85 years old with acute or convalescent COVID-19. Sequenced input: peripheral blood.

The CDR3 loop reads CASSQANVGAGPSYNEQFF. CDR3 nucleotides: TGCGCCAGCAGCCAAGCAAACGTAGGCGCGGGCCCCTCCTACAATGAGCAGTTCTTC. The V call is TRBV4-1, the J call TRBJ2-1, with a tentative D call TRBD2 (5 bases). V lost 1 base to trimming and J lost 0 bases, with 19 bases between them. The CDR3 runs 19 residues. Looked up from germline, CDR1 is MGHRA and CDR2 is YSYEKL.